This T cell receptor beta chain was captured in a study of T cell changes during pregnancy in multiple sclerosis. Some clones are missing from TCRdb's copy, which holds only in-frame ones; the method was immunoSEQ multiplex PCR. The sample yields about 46,000 clones, approximately 92% seen once. Trimming took 5 bases from V and 2 from J, leaving 16 bases between them. This CDR3 is 15 amino acids long. CDR1 and CDR2 (germline): LNHDA, SQIVND (reference sequence). The specimen comprised CD8+ T cells from peripheral blood mononuclear cells, sampled after pregnancy. This sequence joins TRBV19 and TRBJ2-7; D might be TRBD2 (6 bases). This clonotype was obtained from a female donor with multiple sclerosis, enrolled in a pregnancy study. CDR3 sequence (DNA): TGTGCCAGTAGTCCTTTCGGGGGAGGTACCTACGAGCAGTACTTC. Its protein is CASSPFGGGTYEQYF.